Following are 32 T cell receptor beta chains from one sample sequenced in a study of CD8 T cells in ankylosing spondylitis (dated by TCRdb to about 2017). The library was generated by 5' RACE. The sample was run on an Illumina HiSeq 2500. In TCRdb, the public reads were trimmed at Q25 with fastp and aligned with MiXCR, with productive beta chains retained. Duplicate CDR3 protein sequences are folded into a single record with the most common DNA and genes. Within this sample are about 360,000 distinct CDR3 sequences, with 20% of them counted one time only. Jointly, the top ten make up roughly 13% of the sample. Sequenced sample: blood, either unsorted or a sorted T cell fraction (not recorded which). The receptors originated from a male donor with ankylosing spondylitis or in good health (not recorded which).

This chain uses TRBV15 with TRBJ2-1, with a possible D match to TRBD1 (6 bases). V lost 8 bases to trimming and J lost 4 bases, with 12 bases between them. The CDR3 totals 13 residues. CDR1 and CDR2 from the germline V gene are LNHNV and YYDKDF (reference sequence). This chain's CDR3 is CATDEGQYNEQFF. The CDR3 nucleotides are TGTGCCACCGACGAAGGACAGTACAATGAGCAGTTCTTC.

Here the CDR3 DNA reads TGTGCCAGCAACCCACCTATGGGTCGGGGGTACGAGCAGTACTTC. It translates to CASNPPMGRGYEQYF. The V gene is TRBV7-2, the J gene TRBJ2-7; maybe TRBD2 (6 bases). Per germline, CDR1 SGHTA and CDR2 FQGNSA. V was cut by 7 bases and J by 4 bases, with 20 bases left in between. The CDR3 covers 15 residues.

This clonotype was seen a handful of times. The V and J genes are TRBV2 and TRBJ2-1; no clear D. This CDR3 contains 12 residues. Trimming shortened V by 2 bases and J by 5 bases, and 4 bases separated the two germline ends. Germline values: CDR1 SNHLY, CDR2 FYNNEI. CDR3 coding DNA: TGTGCCAGCAGTGAACAGGACAATGAGCAGTTCTTC. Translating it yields CASSEQDNEQFF.

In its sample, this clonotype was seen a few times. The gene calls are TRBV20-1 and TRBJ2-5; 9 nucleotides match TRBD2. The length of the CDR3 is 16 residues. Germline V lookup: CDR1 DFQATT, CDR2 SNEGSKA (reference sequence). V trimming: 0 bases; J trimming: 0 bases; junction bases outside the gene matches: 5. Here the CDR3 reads CSARDIAGANQETQYF. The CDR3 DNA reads TGCAGTGCTAGAGATATAGCGGGGGCCAACCAAGAGACCCAGTACTTC.

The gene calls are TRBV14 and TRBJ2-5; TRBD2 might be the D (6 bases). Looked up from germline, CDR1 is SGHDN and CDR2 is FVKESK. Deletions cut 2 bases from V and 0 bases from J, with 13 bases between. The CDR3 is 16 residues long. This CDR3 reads CASSQREARYQETQYF. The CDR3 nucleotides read TGTGCCAGCAGCCAAAGGGAGGCACGCTACCAAGAGACCCAGTACTTC.

The DNA for the CDR3 is TGTGCCTGGAGTGAAGACGTCTCCCCGGGGGATACGCAGTATTTT. Residues: CAWSEDVSPGDTQYF. V and J are TRBV30 and TRBJ2-3; perhaps TRBD2 as D (5 bases). The CDR3 covers 15 residues. CDR1 and CDR2 from the germline V gene are GTSNPN and SVGIG (reference sequence). V gave up 1 base and J gave up 6 bases, with 17 bases separating them. The whole variable domain, filled in from reference TRBV30 and TRBJ2-3, reads SQTIHQWPATLVQPVGSPLSLECTVEGTSNPNLYWYRQAAGRGLQLLFYSVGIGQISSEVPQNLSASRPQDRQFILSSKKLLLSDSGFYLCAWSEDVSPGDTQYFGPGTRLTVL.

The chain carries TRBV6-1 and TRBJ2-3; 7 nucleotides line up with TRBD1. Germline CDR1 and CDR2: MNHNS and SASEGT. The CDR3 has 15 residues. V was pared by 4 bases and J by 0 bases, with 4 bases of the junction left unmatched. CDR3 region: CASSAGQTSTDTQYF. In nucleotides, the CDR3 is TGTGCCAGCAGTGCGGGACAGACTAGCACAGATACGCAGTATTTT.

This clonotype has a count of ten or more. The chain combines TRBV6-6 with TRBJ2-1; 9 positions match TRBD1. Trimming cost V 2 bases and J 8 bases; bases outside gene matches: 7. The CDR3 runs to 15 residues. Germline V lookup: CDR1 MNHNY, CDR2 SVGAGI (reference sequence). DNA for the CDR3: TGTGCCAGCAGTTACCCGGGACAGGGTGTAGATGAGCAGTTCTTC. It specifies CASSYPGQGVDEQFF.

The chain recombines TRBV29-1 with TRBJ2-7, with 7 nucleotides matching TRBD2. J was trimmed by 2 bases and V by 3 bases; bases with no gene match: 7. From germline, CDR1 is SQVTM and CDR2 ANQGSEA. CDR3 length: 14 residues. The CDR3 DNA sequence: TGCAGCGTTGAGGGCAGGGAGGGCCCCTACGAGCAGTACTTC. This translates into CSVEGREGPYEQYF.

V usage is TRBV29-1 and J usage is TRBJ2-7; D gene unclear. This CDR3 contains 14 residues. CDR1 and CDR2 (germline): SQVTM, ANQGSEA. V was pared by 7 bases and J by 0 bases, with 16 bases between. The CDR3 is CSAVDGISSYEQYF. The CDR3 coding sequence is TGCAGCGCCGTAGACGGAATTAGCTCCTACGAGCAGTACTTC.

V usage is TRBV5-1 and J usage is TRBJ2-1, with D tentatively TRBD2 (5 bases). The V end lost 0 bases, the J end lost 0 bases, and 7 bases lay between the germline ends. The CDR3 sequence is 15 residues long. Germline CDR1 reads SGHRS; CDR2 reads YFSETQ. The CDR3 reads CASSLEEGSYNEQFF. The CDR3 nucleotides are TGCGCCAGCAGCTTGGAAGAGGGCTCCTACAATGAGCAGTTCTTC.

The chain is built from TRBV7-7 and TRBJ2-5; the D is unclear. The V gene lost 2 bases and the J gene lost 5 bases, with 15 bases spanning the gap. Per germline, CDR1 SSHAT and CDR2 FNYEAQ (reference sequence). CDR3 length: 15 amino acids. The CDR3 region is CASSLSGGSGETQYF. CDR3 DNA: TGTGCCAGCAGCTTATCGGGCGGCTCCGGGGAGACCCAGTACTTC.

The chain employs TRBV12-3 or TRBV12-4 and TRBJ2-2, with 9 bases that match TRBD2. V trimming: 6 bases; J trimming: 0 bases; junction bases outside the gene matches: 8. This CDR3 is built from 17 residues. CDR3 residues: CASSYPGTSSNTGELFF. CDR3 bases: TGTGCCAGCAGCTATCCCGGGACTAGCTCGAACACCGGGGAGCTGTTTTTT.

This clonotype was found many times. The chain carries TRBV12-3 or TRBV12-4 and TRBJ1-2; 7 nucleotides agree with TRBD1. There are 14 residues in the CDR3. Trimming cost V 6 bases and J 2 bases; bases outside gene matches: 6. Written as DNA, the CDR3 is TGTGCCAGCAGCTCCGGGACAGCCAACTATGGCTACACCTTC. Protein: CASSSGTANYGYTF.

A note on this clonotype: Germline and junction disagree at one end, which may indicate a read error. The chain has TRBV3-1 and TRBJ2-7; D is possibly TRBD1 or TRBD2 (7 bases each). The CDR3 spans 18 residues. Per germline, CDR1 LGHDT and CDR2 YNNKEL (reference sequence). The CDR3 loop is CSSSQGRFRQGLFYEQYF. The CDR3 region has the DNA TGTTCCAGCAGCCAAGGTAGGTTTCGACAGGGACTATTCTACGAGCAGTACTTC.

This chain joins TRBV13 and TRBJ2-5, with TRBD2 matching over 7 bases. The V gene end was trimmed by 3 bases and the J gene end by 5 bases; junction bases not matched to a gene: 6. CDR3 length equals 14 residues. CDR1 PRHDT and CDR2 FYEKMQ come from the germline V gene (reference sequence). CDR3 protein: CASSFGEGLETQYF. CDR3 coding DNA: TGTGCCAGCAGCTTCGGGGAGGGGTTGGAGACCCAGTACTTC.

CDR3 protein: CSAWDRENTGELFF. DNA of the CDR3: TGCAGTGCATGGGACAGAGAGAACACCGGGGAGCTGTTTTTT. This chain links TRBV20-1 with TRBJ2-2, with TRBD1 matching over 7 bases. Germline trimming cut 6 bases from V and 1 base from J; bases unmatched to any gene: 5. This CDR3 has 14 residues. Germline loops: CDR1 DFQATT, CDR2 SNEGSKA (reference sequence).

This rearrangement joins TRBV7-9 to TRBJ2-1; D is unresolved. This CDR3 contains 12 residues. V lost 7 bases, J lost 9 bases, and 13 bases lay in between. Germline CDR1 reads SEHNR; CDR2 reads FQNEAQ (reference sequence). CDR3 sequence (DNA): TGTGCCAGCACCCTGTCGGTCCCTGAGCAGTTCTTC. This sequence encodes CASTLSVPEQFF.

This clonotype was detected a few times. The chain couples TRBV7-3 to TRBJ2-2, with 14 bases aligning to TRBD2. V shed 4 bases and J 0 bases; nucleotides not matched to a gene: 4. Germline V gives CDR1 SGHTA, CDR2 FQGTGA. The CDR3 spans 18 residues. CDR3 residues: CASSYGLAGGTNTGELFF. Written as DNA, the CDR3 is TGTGCCAGCAGCTACGGACTAGCGGGGGGCACGAACACCGGGGAGCTGTTTTTT.

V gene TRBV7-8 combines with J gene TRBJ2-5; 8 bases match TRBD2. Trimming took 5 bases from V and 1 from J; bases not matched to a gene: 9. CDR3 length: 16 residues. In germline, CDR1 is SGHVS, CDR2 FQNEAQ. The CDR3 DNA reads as TGTGCCAGCAGCCCGCTCCAGCGGGGGACCCAAGAGACCCAGTACTTC. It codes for CASSPLQRGTQETQYF. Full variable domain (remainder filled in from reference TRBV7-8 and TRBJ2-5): GAGVSQSPRYKVAKRGQDVALRCDPISGHVSLFWYQQALGQGPEFLTYFQNEAQLDKSGLPSDRFFAERPEGSVSTLKIQRTQQEDSAVYLCASSPLQRGTQETQYFGPGTRLLVL.

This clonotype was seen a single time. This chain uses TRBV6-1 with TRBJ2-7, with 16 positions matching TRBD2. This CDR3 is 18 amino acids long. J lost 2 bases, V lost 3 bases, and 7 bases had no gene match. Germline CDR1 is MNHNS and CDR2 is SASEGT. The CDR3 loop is CASSEGLAGGNPPYEQYF. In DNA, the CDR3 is TGTGCCAGCAGTGAGGGACTAGCGGGGGGGAATCCCCCCTACGAGCAGTACTTC.

CDR3 sequence reads: CASSIPGGSDTQYF. The CDR3 DNA is TGTGCCAGTAGTATTCCAGGGGGATCAGATACGCAGTATTTT. The rearrangement links TRBV19 to TRBJ2-3; 7 bases align to TRBD1. The CDR3 runs to 14 residues. Germline trimming cut 3 bases from V and 4 bases from J; bases unmatched to any gene: 4. The germline V gene has CDR1 LNHDA and CDR2 SQIVND (reference sequence).

In DNA form, the CDR3 reads TGCAGCGTTTCAGGCCGGGGCACAGATACGCAGTATTTT. Translation: CSVSGRGTDTQYF. V and J are TRBV29-1 and TRBJ2-3, with D hard to call. The CDR3 loop spans 13 amino acids. Germline CDR1 reads SQVTM; CDR2 reads ANQGSEA. Trimming removed 5 bases from V and 1 base from J, with 10 bases in between.

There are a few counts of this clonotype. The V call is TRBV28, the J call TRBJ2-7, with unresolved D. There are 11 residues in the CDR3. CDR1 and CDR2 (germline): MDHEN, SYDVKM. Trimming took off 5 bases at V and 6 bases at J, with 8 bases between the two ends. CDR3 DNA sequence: TGTGCCAGCAGTGTAGTGGGCGAGCAGTACTTC. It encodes CASSVVGEQYF. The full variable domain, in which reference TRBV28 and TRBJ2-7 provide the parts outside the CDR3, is DVKVTQSSRYLVKRTGEKVFLECVQDMDHENMFWYRQDPGLGLRLIYFSYDVKMKEKGDIPEGYSVSREKKERFSLILESASTNQTSMYLCASSVVGEQYFGPGTRLTVT.

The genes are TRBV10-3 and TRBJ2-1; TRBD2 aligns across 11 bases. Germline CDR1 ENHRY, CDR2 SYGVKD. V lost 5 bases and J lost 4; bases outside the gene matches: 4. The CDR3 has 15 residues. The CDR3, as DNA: TGTGCCATCAGTTCACTAGCGGGGGAGTACAATGAGCAGTTCTTC. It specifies CAISSLAGEYNEQFF.

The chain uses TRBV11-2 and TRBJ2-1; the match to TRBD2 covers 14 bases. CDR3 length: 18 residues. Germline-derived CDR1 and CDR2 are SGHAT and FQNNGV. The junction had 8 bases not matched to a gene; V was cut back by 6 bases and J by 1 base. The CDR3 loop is CASSSWTSGGSSYNEQFF. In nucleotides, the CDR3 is TGTGCCAGCAGTTCTTGGACTAGCGGGGGGTCATCCTACAATGAGCAGTTCTTC.

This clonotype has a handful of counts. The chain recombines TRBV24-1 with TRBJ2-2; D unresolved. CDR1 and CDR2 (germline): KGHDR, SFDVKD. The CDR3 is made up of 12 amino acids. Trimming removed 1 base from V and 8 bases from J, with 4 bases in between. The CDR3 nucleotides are TGTGCCACCAGTGATTTTGATGGGGAGCTGTTTTTT. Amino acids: CATSDFDGELFF.

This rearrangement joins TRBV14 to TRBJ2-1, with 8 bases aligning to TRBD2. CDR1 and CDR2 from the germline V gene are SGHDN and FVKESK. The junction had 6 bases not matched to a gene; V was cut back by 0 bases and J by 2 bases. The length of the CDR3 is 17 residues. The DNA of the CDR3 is TGTGCCAGCAGCCAAGATCATCCGGGGGGGCCCTACAATGAGCAGTTCTTC. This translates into CASSQDHPGGPYNEQFF.

For the CDR3, the DNA is TGTGCCAGCAGCTTGATCCAGGGAAGGGAGCAGTACTTC. Its translation: CASSLIQGREQYF. The rearrangement uses TRBV5-6 and TRBJ2-7; possibly TRBD1 for D (5 bases). Germline V gene data show CDR1 as SGHDT and CDR2 as YYEEEE. There are 13 residues in the CDR3. Trimming left V 1 base short and J 7 bases short, with 12 bases between.

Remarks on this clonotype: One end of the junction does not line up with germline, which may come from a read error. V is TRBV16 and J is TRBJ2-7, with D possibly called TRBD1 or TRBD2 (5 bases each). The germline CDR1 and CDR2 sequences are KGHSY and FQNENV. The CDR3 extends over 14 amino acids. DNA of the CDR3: TGTGTCAGCAGCCAATTCGAGGGGCCCTACGAGCAGTACTTC. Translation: CVSSQFEGPYEQYF.

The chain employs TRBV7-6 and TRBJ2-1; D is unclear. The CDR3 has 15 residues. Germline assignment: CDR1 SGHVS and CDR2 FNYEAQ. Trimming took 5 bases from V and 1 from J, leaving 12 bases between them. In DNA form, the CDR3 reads TGTGCCAGCAGCCCTAGGAGAGCGTCCTACAATGAGCAGTTCTTC. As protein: CASSPRRASYNEQFF.

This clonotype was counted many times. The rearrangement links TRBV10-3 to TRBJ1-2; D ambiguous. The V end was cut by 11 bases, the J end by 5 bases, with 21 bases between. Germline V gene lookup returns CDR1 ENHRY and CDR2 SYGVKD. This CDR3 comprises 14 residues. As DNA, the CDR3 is TGTGCCGCCCACACATGGGGTTCGAGTTATGGCTACACCTTC. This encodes CAAHTWGSSYGYTF.